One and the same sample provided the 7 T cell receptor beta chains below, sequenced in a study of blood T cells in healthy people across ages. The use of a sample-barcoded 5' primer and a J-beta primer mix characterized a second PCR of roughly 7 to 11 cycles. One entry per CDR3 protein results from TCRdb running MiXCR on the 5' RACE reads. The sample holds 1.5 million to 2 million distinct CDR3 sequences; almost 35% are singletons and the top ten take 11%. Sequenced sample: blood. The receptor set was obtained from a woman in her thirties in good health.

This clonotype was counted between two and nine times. In DNA form, the CDR3 reads TGCGCCAGCAGCCAAGAATTACAGAGACTCTACAATGAGCAGTTCTTC. It is translated as CASSQELQRLYNEQFF. The chain links TRBV4-1 to TRBJ2-1; D remains unclear. CDR1 and CDR2 (germline): MGHRA, YSYEKL. The CDR3 length is 16 residues. The V end lost 0 bases, the J end lost 3 bases, and 12 bases lay between the germline ends.

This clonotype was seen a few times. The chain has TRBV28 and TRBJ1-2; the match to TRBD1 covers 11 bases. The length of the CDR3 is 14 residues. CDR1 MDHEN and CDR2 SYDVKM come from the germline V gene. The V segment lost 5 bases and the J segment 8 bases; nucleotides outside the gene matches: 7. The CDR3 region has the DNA TGTGCCAGCAGTGCCGGACAGGGGGCGAGAGGCTACACCTTC. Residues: CASSAGQGARGYTF.

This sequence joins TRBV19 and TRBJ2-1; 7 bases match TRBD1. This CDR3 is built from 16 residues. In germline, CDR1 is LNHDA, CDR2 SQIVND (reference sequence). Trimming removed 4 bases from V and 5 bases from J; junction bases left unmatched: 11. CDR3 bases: TGTGCCAGTAGTAGTTACGCGTCAGGGGGTAACAATGAGCAGTTCTTC. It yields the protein CASSSYASGGNNEQFF.

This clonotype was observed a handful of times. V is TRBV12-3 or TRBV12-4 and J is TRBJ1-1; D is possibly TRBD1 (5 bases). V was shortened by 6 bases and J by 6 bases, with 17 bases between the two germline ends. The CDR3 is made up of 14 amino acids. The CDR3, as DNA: TGTGCCAGCAGCCCTTATGGGGGTCCGGCTGAAGCTTTCTTT. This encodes CASSPYGGPAEAFF.

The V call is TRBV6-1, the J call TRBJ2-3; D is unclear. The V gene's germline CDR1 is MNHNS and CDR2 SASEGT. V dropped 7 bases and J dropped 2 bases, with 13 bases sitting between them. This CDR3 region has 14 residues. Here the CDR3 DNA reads TGTGCCAGCAATCTGGGGTTCCCCACAGATACGCAGTATTTT. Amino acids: CASNLGFPTDTQYF.

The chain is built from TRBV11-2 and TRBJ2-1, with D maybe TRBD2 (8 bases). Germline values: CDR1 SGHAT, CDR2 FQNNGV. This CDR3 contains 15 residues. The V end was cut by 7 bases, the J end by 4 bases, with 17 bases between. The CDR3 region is CASTRGRGDYNEQFF. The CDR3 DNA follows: TGTGCCAGCACGAGGGGGCGGGGGGATTACAATGAGCAGTTCTTC.

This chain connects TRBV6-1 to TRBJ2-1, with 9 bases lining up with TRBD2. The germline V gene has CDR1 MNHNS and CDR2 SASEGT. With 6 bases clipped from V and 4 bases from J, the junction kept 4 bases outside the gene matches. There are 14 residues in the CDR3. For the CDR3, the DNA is TGTGCCAGCAGGCACCTAGCGGGGTACAATGAGCAGTTCTTC. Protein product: CASRHLAGYNEQFF.